Each of the 8 T cell receptor beta chains below was sequenced from the same sample in a study of CD8+ T cells in alopecia areata. cDNA reverse transcribed from extracted RNA served as the sequencing template. The table came from immunoSEQ multiplex PCR; TCRdb's copy has only in-frame clones and leaves some out. The data contain approximately 31,000 clones, 70% to 80% of them seen just once; the ten biggest clones take up over 15%. What was sequenced was NKG2D-low CD8+ T cells sorted from blood. These receptors all stem from a human donor with alopecia areata.

V and J are TRBV27 and TRBJ1-1, with a tentative D call TRBD1 (6 bases). CDR1 and CDR2 (germline): MNHEY, SMNVEV (reference sequence). There are 13 residues in the CDR3. Trimming cost V 6 bases and J 10 bases, with 18 bases left between them. The CDR3 spells CASSSPGQAIAFF. CDR3 nucleotide sequence: TGTGCCAGCAGCTCGCCGGGACAAGCGATAGCTTTCTTT.

The chain employs TRBV6-4 and TRBJ2-3; 9 bases line up with TRBD1. The CDR3 has 17 amino acids. CDR1 is MRHNA, CDR2 SNTAGT, per germline. The trim removed 1 base at V and 0 bases at J, leaving 5 bases unmatched. The CDR3 DNA sequence: TGTGCCAGCAGTGACTGCGGACAGGGGCGCAGCACAGATACGCAGTATTTT. Residues: CASSDCGQGRSTDTQYF.

The chain carries TRBV6-1 and TRBJ2-7; 9 bases align to TRBD1. The germline V gene has CDR1 MNHNS and CDR2 SASEGT. Trimming took 6 bases from V and 6 from J; bases not matched to a gene: 12. The CDR3 loop spans 15 amino acids. CDR3 protein: CASSTGTGGASEQYF. The CDR3 coding sequence is TGTGCCAGCAGCACGGGCACAGGGGGCGCGTCCGAGCAGTACTTC.

This clone was counted only a few times. The gene calls are TRBV19 and TRBJ2-1; D possibly corresponds to TRBD2 (5 bases). V was shortened by 1 base and J by 5 bases, with 6 bases between the two germline ends. Germline-derived CDR1 and CDR2 are LNHDA and SQIVND (reference sequence). The CDR3 runs 13 residues. CDR3 residues: CASSIAGDNEQFF. The DNA for the CDR3 is TGTGCCAGTAGTATAGCCGGGGACAATGAGCAGTTCTTC.

This clone was seen a handful of times. This rearrangement joins TRBV21-1 to TRBJ2-7; the table calls TRBD1, which could not be checked here. TRBV21-1 is a listed pseudogene. This CDR3 comprises 13 residues. The CDR3: CASNNRMQLEQYF. The CDR3 coding sequence is TGTGCCAGCAACAACAGGATGCAGCTCGAGCAGTACTTC.

The J gene is TRBJ2-7, the V gene TRBV6-6; D may be TRBD2 (5 bases). The CDR3 sequence is 13 residues long. V dropped 5 bases and J dropped 6 bases, with 14 bases sitting between them. The germline V gene encodes CDR1 MNHNY and CDR2 SVGAGI (reference sequence). CDR3 sequence (DNA): TGTGCCAGCAGTGAGGGTGAGGCGGGCGAGCAGTACTTC. It specifies CASSEGEAGEQYF.

This rearrangement joins TRBV2 to TRBJ2-7; a possible D gene is TRBD2 (6 bases). This CDR3 has 13 amino acids. Germline lookup yields CDR1 SNHLY and CDR2 FYNNEI. The V gene lost 5 bases and the J gene lost 5 bases, with 13 bases spanning the gap. CDR3 residues: CASSYRESNEQYF. CDR3 nucleotide sequence: TGTGCCAGCAGTTACCGGGAGAGCAACGAGCAGTACTTC.

A word on this clone: No conserved phenylalanine or tryptophan is present at the end of the CDR3, so a read error is the likely explanation. The CDR3 DNA reads TGCGCCAGCAGCTTGGGGACGGACCCCTACGAGCAGTACCTC. Translated, it gives CASSLGTDPYEQYL. The chain couples TRBV5-1 to TRBJ2-7, with unresolved D. Germline V gene data show CDR1 as SGHRS and CDR2 as YFSETQ. V was trimmed by 0 bases and J by 2 bases, leaving 9 bases between them. This CDR3 contains 14 residues.